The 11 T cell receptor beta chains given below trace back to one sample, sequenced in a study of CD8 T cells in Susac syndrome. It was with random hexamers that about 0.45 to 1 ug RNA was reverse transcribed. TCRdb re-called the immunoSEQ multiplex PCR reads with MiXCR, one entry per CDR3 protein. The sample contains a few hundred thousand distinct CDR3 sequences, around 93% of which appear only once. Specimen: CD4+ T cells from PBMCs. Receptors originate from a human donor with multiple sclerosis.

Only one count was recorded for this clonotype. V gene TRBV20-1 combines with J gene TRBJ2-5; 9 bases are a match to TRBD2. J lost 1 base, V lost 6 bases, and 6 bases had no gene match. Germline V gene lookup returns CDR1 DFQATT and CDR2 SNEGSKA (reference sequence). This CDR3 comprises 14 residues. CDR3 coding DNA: TGCAGTGCAGTGCGGGGGGGCGGCCAAGAGACCCAGTACTTC. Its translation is CSAVRGGGQETQYF.

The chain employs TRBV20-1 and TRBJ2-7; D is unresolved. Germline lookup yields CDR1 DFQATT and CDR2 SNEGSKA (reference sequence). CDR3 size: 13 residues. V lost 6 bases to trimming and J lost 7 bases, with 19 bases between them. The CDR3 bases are TGCAGTGCCCGACCCTCGAGTGACTCTGAGCAGTACTTC. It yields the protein CSARPSSDSEQYF.

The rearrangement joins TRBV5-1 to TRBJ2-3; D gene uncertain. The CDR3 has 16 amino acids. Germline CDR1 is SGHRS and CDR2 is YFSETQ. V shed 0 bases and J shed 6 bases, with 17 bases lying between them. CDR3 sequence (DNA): TGCGCCAGCAGCTTGGCGGCCACGGGCGCCGCGGATACGCAGTATTTT. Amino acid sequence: CASSLAATGAADTQYF.

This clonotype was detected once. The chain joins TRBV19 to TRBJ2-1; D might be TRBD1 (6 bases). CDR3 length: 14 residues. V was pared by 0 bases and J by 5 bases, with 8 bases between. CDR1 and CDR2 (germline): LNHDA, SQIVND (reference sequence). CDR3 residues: CASSIDRGDNEQFF. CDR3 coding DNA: TGTGCCAGTAGTATAGACAGGGGAGACAATGAGCAGTTCTTC.

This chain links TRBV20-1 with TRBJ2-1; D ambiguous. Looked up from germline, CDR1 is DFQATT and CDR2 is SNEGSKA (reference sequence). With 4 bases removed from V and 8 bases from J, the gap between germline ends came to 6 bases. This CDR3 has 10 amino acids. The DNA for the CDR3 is TGCAGTGCTACAATCGATGAGCAGTTCTTC. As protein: CSATIDEQFF.

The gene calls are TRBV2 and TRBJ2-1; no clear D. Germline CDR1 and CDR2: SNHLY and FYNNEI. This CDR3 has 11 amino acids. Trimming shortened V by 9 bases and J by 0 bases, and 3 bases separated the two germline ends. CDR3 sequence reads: CARTSYNEQFF. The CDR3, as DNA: TGTGCCAGGACCTCCTACAATGAGCAGTTCTTC.

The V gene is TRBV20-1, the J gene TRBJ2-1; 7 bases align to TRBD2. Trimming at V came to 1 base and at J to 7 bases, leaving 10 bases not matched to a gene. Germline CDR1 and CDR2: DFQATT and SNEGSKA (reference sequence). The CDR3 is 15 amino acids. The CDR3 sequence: CSARVSAWGGNEQFF. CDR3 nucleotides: TGCAGTGCTAGAGTGTCAGCTTGGGGAGGGAATGAGCAGTTCTTC.

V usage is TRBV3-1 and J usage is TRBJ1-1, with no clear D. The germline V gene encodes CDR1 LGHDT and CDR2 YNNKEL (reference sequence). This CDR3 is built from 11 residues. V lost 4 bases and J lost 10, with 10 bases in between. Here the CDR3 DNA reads TGTGCCAGCAGCCCCGGCCGGGGAGCTTTCTTT. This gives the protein CASSPGRGAFF.

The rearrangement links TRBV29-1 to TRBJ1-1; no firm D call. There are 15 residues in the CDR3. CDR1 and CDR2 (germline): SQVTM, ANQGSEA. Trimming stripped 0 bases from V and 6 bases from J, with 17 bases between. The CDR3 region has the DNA TGCAGCGTTGAAGATCGGGGTCGAAAGAGCGCTGAAGCTTTCTTT. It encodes CSVEDRGRKSAEAFF.

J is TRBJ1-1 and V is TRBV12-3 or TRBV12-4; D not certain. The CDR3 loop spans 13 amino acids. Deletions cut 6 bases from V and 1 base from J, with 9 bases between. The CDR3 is CASSLIRNTEAFF. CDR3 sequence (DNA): TGTGCCAGCAGCCTCATACGGAACACTGAAGCTTTCTTT.

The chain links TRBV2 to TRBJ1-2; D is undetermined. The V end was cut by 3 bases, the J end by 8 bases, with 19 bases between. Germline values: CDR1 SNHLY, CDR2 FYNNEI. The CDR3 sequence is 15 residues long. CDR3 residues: CASSDFTAPGWGYTF. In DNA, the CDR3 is TGTGCCAGCAGTGACTTTACAGCTCCGGGCTGGGGCTACACCTTC.